This TCR beta chain appears in the sequencing data of a study of shared clonotypes between healthy human individuals. Whole-study findings and limits: Researchers sampled only blood; tissue repertoires likely differ. Around 5.4% of naive CD4 clonotypes were common to four donors. Generation probabilities of non-shared clonotypes were lower (relative to those shared by all four donors).

CD4+ cells yielded CD45RA+ naive and CD45RA-negative memory subsets. The length of the CDR3 is 14 residues. The germline gives CDR1 SNHLY, CDR2 FYNNEI. V lost 6 bases and J lost 1, with 9 bases in between. This clone was observed a single time. What it binds is unknown. Clones were sequenced by immunoSEQ multiplex PCR, and TCRdb holds only the in-frame ones, with some missing. The sample holds about 2.4 million clones, around nine tenths seen once. The sequence was obtained from a man aged 18 to 30 in good health. The sample comprised naive CD4+ T cells sorted from blood. The sample's subset: CD45RA+ positively selected. The V gene is TRBV2, the J gene TRBJ2-2, with D possibly TRBD1 on 6 matching bases. The CDR3 bases are TGTGCCAGCAGAGGACAGCTGAACACCGGGGAGCTGTTTTTT. The encoded protein is CASRGQLNTGELFF.